This record looks at one TCR beta chain sequence and its context. The antigen remains undetermined. One entry per CDR3 protein results from TCRdb running MiXCR on the 5' RACE reads. The profile covers 500,000 to 650,000 distinct CDR3 sequences, with less than 25% appearing a single time and around 9.2% taken by the ten largest. Looked up from germline, CDR1 is SGHRS and CDR2 is YFSETQ. The CDR3 loop spans 14 amino acids. V lost 4 bases, J lost 1 base, and 11 bases lay in between. The sample belongs to a study of T-cell memory formation after mild COVID-19. Findings and limits, study-wide: Day 37-peaking second-wave clones had unconfirmed SARS-CoV-2 specificity. Clones shrinking from day 15 to 85 showed even CD4/CD8 mixes; later expanders tilted CD4+.

The TCR sequence derives from an adult woman who had mild COVID-19 (a few samples of this study predate the infection). Cell type and time point are not known. The chain is built from TRBV5-1 and TRBJ1-1; maybe TRBD1 (6 bases). Material: PBMCs or a T cell subset sorted from them (not recorded which). The CDR3, as DNA: TGCGCCAGCAGCGACCGGGACAAGAACACTGAAGCTTTCTTT. Translated, it gives CASSDRDKNTEAFF.